There are a few counts of the clone carrying this TCR beta chain. This CDR3 has 15 residues. V lost 6 bases to trimming and J lost 1 base, with 13 bases between them. Germline CDR1 SEHNR, CDR2 FQNEAQ (reference sequence). These data belong to a study of T cell repertoires in aging, cancer and after chemotherapy. Peripheral blood genomic DNA, not sorted cells or RNA, was the template. Rearranged V-D-J TRB sequences were amplified with a mixed TRB-A/B primer pool. TCRdb reprocessed the multiplex PCR reads via MiXCR and lists one record per CDR3 protein. The sample records 1,500 to 2,000 distinct CDR3 sequences, 36% being singletons.

The sample comprised blood. The chain uses TRBV7-9 and TRBJ2-4; perhaps TRBD1 as D (6 bases). This TCR derives from a human donor with a solid tumor. CDR3 sequence (DNA): TGTGCCAGCAGTCGAGAGGGGGTGGCCAAAAACATTCAGTACTTC. This translates into CASSREGVAKNIQYF.